This T cell receptor beta chain appears in the sequencing data of a study of blood T cell repertoires in COVID-19. Unmatched junction bases numbered 8, after V lost 5 bases and J lost 4 bases. The CDR3 has 15 residues. CDR1 is SEHNR, CDR2 FQNEAQ, per germline (reference sequence). TCRdb's table, derived via immunoSEQ multiplex PCR, lists solely in-frame clones and lacks some. The sample records approximately 46,000 clones, 73% being singletons. This chain connects TRBV7-9 to TRBJ1-1, with 9 bases lining up with TRBD1. Source material: peripheral blood. The TCR was taken from a man at least 80 years old with acute or convalescent COVID-19. CDR3 sequence (DNA): TGTGCCAGCAGCGCATCACAGGGGGCCTTCACTGAAGCTTTCTTT. This codes for CASSASQGAFTEAFF.